The clone carrying this TCR beta chain was observed a few times. The antigen is undetermined. Each CDR3 protein gets one entry after TCRdb re-called the 5' RACE reads with MiXCR. The table has some 300,000 distinct CDR3 sequences, approximately 3.8% seen once. This entry is derived from a study of T cells after yellow fever vaccination. Study-wide background: SMART-Seq v4 Ultra Low Input served to prepare low-cell-number fractions. Whole-study findings and limits: The booster saw the reappearance of most primary-vaccination clones (around 96% CD4, about 90% CD8). The secondary T-cell response peaked on day 5, not day 15, but was weaker.

Germline V gene data show CDR1 as SGHRS and CDR2 as YFSETQ. The CDR3 spans 15 residues. V shed 0 bases, J shed 4 bases, and the junction held 6 bases outside the gene matches. The TCR comes from a man aged 18 to 35 who received the YFV17D yellow fever vaccine. The specimen comprised PBMCs, sampled on the day of the yellow fever booster vaccination. The chain is built from TRBV5-1 and TRBJ1-2, with 7 bases matching TRBD1. The CDR3 bases are TGCGCCAGCAGCTTGGGACAGGGAGACGGCTATGGCTACACCTTC. Translation gives CASSLGQGDGYGYTF.